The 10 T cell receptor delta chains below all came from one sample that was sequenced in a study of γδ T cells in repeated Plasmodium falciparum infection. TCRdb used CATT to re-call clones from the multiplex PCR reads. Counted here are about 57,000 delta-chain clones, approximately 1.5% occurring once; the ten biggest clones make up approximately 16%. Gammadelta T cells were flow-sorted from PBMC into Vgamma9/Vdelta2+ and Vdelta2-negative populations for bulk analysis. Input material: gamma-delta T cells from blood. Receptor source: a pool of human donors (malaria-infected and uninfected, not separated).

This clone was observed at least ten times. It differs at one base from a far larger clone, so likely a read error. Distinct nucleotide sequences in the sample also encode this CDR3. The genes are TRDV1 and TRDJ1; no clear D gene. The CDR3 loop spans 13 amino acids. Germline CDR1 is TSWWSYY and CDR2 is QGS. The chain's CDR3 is CALGLRDTDKLIF. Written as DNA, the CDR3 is TGTGCCCTTGGGCTGCGGGACACCGATAAACTCATCTTT.

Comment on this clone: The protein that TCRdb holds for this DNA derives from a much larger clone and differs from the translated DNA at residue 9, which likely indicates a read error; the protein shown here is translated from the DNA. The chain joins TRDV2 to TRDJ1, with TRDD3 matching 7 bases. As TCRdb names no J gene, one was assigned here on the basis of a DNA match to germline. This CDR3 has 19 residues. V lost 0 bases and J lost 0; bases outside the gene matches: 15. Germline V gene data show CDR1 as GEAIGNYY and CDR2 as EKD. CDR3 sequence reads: CACDTVRLRDTVNTDKLIF. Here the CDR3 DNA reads TGTGCCTGTGACACCGTTCGACTGAGGGATACAGTGAACACCGATAAACTCATCTTT.

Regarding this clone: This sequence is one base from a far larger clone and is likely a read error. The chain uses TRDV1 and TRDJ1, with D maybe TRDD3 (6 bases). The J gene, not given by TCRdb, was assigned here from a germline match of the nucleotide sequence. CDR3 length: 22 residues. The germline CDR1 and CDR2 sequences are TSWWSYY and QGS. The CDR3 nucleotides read TGTGCCCTTGGGGAGCTGGTATATCCCTCCAAGTACTGGGCTTGGGGGTCCGATAAACTCATCTTT. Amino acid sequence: CALGELVYPSKYWAWGSDKLIF.

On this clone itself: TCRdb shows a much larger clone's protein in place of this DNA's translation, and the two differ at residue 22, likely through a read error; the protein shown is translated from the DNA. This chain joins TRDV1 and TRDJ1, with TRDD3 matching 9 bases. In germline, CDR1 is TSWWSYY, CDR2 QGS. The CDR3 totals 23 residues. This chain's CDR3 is CALGETVLPSAMGIRANTDKLTF. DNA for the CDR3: TGTGCTCTTGGGGAGACTGTCCTGCCTTCCGCGATGGGGATACGCGCTAACACCGATAAACTCACCTTT.

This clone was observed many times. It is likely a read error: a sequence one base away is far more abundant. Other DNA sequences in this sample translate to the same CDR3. In nucleotides, the CDR3 is TGTGCCTGTGACACGACCGGGGGATTCCCGGGAGCCTGGGACACCCGACAGATGTTTTTC. Its translation: CACDTTGGFPGAWDTRQMFF. The J gene is TRDJ3, the V gene TRDV2, with 7 bases fitting TRDD3. V dropped 1 base and J dropped 2; count of bases not matched to a gene: 13. This CDR3 spans 20 amino acids. Germline lookup yields CDR1 GEAIGNYY and CDR2 EKD.

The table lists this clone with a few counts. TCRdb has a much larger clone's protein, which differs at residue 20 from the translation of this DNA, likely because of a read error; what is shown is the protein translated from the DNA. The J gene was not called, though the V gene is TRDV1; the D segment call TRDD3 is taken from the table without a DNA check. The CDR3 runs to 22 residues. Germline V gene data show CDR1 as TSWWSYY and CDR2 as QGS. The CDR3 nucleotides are TGTGCTCTTGGGGAAATCTTCCCGTACTGGGGGATATCGGCTCGAGCCGTGGCACAACCCTTCTTT. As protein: CALGEIFPYWGISARAVAQPFF.

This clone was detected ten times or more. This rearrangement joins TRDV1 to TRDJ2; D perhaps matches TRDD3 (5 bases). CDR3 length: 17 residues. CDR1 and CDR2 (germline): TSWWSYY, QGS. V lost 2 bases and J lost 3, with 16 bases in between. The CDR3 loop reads CALGEVVLDPVTAQLFF. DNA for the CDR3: TGTGCTCTTGGGGAAGTAGTACTGGATCCAGTGACAGCACAACTCTTCTTT.

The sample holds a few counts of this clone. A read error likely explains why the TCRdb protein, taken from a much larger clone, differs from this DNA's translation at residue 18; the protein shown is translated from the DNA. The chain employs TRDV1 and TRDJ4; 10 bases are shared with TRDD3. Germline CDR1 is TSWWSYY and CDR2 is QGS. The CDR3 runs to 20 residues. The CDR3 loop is CALGECYQLGDPRNTRPQIF. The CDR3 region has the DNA TGTGCTCTTGGGGAATGCTACCAACTGGGGGATCCAAGAAATACCAGACCCCAGATCTTT.

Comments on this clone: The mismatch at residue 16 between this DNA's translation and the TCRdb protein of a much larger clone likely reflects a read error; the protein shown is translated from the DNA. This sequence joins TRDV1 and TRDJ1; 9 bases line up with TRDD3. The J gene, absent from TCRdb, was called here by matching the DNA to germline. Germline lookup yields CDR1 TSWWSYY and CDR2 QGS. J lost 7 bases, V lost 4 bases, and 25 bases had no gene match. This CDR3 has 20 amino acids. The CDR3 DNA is TGTGCTCTTGGGGGGCACTACTGGGGGACGAGGAGGGAAGTTGGCGGTAAACTCATCTTT. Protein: CALGGHYWGTRREVGGKLIF.

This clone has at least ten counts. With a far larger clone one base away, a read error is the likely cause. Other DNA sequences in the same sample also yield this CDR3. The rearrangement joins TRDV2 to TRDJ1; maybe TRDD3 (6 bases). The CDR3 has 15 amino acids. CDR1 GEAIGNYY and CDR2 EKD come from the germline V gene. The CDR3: CACDNVGGHTDKLIF. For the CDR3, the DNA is TGTGCCTGCGACAACGTGGGGGGCCACACCGATAAACTCATCTTT.